The T cell receptor beta chain described here comes from a study of T cell responses to AZD1222 COVID-19 vaccine. Study observations and caveats: After the peak T cell response, and only then, were repertoires sampled.

This CDR3 contains 12 residues. Germline V gene data show CDR1 as ENHRY and CDR2 as SYGVKD. V was cut by 0 bases and J by 5 bases, with 4 bases left in between. As concerns this clone: Its antigen is currently unknown.

Produced via immunoSEQ multiplex PCR; TCRdb's table is partial and in-frame only. The sample holds 150,000 to 180,000 clones, about 87% seen once. V and J are TRBV10-3 and TRBJ2-5; D is undetermined. The sequences come from peripheral blood, collected on day 0 of AZD1222 vaccination. The sequence came from an adult in good health. This chain's CDR3 is CAISESAETQYF. CDR3 bases: TGTGCCATCAGTGAGTCCGCTGAGACCCAGTACTTC.